This T cell receptor (beta chain) was captured in a study of cytotoxic CD8 clonotypes in ibrutinib-treated CLL. CDR3 length: 16 residues. V was pared by 0 bases and J by 2 bases, with 6 bases of the junction left unmatched. CDR1 is MNHNY and CDR2 is SVGAGI in the germline V gene (reference sequence). Method: immunoSEQ multiplex PCR; TCRdb's copy keeps in-frame clones and lacks some. The sample has 65,000 to 95,000 clones, just over 85% seen once. J is TRBJ2-7 and V is TRBV6-6; 8 bases agree with TRBD2. Sequences were derived from PBMCs, sampled before ibrutinib treatment. This TCR came from a human donor with chronic lymphocytic leukemia. CDR3 nucleotide sequence: TGTGCCAGCAGTTACTCGAAGGTAGCGGGAACCTACGAGCAGTACTTC. Translation: CASSYSKVAGTYEQYF.